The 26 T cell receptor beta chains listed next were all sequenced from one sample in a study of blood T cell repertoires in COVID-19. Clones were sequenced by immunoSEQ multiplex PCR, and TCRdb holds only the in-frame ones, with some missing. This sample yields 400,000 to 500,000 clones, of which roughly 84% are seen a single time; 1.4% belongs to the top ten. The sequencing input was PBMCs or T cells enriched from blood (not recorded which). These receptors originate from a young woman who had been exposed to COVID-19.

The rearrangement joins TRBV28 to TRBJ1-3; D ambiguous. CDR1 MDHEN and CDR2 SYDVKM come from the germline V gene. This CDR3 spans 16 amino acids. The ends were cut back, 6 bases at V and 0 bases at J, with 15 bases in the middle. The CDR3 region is CASSTPTAGSGNTIYF. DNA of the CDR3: TGTGCCAGCAGCACCCCGACCGCGGGCTCTGGAAACACCATATATTTT.

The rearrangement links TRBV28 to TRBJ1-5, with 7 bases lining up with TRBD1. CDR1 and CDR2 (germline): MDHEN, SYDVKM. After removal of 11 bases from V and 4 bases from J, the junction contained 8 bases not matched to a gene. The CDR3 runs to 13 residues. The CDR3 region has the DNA TGTGCCGCCACAGGGGTTTATAATCAGCCCCAGCATTTT. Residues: CAATGVYNQPQHF.

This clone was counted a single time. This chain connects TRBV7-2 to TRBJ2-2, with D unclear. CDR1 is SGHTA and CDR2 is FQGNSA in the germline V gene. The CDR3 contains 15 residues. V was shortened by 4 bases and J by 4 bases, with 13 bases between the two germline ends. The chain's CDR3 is CASSSTRPGTGELFF. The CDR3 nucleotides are TGTGCCAGCAGCTCGACACGGCCCGGCACCGGGGAGCTGTTTTTT.

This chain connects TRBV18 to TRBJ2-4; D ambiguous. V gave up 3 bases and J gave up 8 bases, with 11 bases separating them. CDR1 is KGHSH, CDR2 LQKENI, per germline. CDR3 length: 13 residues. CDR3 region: CASSPPGSDIQYF. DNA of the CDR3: TGTGCCAGCTCACCTCCGGGTTCAGACATTCAGTACTTC.

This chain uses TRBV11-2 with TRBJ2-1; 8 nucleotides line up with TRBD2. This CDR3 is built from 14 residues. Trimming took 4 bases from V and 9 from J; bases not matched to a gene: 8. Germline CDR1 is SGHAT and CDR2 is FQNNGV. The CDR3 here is CASSSPAGVLEQFF. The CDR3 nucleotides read TGTGCCAGCAGCTCGCCAGCGGGAGTTCTTGAGCAGTTCTTC. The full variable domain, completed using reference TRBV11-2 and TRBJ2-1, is EAGVAQSPRYKIIEKRQSVAFWCNPISGHATLYWYQQILGQGPKLLIQFQNNGVVDDSQLPKDRFSAERLKGVDSTLKIQPAKLEDSAVYLCASSSPAGVLEQFFGPGTRLTVL.

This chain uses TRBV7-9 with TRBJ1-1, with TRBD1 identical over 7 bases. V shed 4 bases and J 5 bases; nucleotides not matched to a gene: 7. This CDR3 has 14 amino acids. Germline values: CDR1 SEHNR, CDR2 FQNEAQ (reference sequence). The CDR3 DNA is TGTGCCAGCAGCTGGTTGGACAGGATGACTGAAGCTTTCTTT. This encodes CASSWLDRMTEAFF. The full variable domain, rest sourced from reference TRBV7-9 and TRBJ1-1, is DTGVSQNPRHKITKRGQNVTFRCDPISEHNRLYWYRQTLGQGPEFLTYFQNEAQLEKSRLLSDRFSAERPKGSFSTLEIQRTEQGDSAMYLCASSWLDRMTEAFFGQGTRLTVV.

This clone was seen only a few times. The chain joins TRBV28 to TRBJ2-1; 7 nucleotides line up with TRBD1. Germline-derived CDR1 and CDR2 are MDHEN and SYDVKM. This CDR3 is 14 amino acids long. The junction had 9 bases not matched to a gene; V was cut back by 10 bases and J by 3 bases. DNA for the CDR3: TGTGCCACCGCAGGACAGGTAGACTACAATGAGCAGTTCTTC. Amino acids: CATAGQVDYNEQFF. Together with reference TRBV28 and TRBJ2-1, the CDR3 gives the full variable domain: DVKVTQSSRYLVKRTGEKVFLECVQDMDHENMFWYRQDPGLGLRLIYFSYDVKMKEKGDIPEGYSVSREKKERFSLILESASTNQTSMYLCATAGQVDYNEQFFGPGTRLTVL.

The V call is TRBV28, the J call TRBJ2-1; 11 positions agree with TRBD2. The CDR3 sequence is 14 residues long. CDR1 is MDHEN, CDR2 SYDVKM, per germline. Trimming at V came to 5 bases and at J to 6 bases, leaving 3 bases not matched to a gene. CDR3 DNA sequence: TGTGCCAGCAGTCTAGGGACTAGCGGCAATGAGCAGTTCTTC. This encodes CASSLGTSGNEQFF.

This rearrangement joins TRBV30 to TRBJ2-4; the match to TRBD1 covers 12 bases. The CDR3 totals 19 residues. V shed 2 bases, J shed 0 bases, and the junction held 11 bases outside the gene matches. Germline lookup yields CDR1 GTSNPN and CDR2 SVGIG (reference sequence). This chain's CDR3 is CAWSTSGTGGGGAKNIQYF. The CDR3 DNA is TGTGCCTGGAGTACCTCCGGGACAGGGGGCGGCGGAGCCAAAAACATTCAGTACTTC. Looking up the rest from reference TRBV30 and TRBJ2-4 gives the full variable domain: SQTIHQWPATLVQPVGSPLSLECTVEGTSNPNLYWYRQAAGRGLQLLFYSVGIGQISSEVPQNLSASRPQDRQFILSSKKLLLSDSGFYLCAWSTSGTGGGGAKNIQYFGAGTRLSVL.

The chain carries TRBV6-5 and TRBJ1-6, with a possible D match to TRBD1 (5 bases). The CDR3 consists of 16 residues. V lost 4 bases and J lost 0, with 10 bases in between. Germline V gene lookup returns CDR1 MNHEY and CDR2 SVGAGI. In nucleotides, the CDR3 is TGTGCCAGCAGTTCCAGGGTTAGCTCCTATAATTCACCCCTCCACTTT. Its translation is CASSSRVSSYNSPLHF.

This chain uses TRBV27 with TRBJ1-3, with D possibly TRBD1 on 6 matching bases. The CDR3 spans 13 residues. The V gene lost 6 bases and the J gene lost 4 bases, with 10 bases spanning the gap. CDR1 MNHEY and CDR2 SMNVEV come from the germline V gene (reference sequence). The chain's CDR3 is CASSYREGNTIYF. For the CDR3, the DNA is TGTGCCAGCAGCTACAGGGAGGGAAACACCATATATTTT.

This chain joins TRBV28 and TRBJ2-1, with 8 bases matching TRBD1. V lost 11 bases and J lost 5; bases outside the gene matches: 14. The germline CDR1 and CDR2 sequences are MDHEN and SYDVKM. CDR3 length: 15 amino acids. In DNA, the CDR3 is TGTGCCTCGTGGCAGGGGGCGCATACGGACAATGAGCAGTTCTTC. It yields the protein CASWQGAHTDNEQFF.

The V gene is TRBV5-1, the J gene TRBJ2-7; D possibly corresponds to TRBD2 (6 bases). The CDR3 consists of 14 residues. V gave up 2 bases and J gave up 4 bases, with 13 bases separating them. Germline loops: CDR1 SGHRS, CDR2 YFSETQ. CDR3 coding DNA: TGCGCCAGCAGCTTAACGGGAGAGGTATACGAGCAGTACTTC. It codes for CASSLTGEVYEQYF.

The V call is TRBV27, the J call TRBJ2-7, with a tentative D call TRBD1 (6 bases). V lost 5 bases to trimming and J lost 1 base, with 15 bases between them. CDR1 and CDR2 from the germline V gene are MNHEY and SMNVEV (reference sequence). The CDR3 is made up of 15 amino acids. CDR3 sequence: CASSGGQGISYEQYF. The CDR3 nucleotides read TGTGCCAGCAGTGGCGGTCAGGGGATTTCCTACGAGCAGTACTTC.

The CDR3 is CASSMGGQVSETQYF. In DNA form, the CDR3 reads TGTGCCAGTAGTATGGGGGGACAGGTGTCGGAGACCCAGTACTTC. V gene TRBV19 combines with J gene TRBJ2-5; 8 bases fit TRBD1. V dropped 3 bases and J dropped 5; count of bases not matched to a gene: 8. This CDR3 has 15 residues. Germline lookup yields CDR1 LNHDA and CDR2 SQIVND (reference sequence).

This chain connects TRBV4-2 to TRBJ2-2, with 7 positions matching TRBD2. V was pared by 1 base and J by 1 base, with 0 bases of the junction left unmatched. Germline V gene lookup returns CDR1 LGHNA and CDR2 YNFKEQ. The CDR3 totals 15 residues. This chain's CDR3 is CASSQAGGNTGELFF. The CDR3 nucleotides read TGTGCCAGCAGCCAAGCGGGGGGGAACACCGGGGAGCTGTTTTTT.

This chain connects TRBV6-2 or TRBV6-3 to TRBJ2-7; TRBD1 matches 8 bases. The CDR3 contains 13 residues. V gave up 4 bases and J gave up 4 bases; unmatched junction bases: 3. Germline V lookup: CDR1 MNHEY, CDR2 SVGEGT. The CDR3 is CASSSGQGYEQYF. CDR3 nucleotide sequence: TGTGCCAGCAGTTCCGGACAGGGTTACGAGCAGTACTTC.

CDR3 nucleotide sequence: TGTGCCAGCAGTCATTTGAACACTGAAGCTTTCTTT. Translated: CASSHLNTEAFF. This rearrangement joins TRBV6-5 to TRBJ1-1; no definite D call. This CDR3 spans 12 amino acids. The germline V and J ends were trimmed by 5 bases and 0 bases, with 4 bases remaining between them. The germline gives CDR1 MNHEY, CDR2 SVGAGI.

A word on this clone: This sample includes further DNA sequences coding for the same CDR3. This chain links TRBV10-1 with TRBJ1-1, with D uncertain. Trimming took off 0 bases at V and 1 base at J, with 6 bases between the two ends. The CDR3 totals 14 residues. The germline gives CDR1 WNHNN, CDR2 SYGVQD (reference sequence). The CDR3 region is CASSESPGNTEAFF. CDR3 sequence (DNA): TGCGCCAGCAGTGAGTCGCCGGGGAACACTGAAGCTTTCTTT.

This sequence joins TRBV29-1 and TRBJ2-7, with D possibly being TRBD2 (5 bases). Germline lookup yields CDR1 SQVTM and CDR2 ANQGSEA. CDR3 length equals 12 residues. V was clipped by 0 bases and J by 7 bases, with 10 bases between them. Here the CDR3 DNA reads TGCAGCGTTGAAGATCCCGGGAAGGAGCAGTACTTC. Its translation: CSVEDPGKEQYF.

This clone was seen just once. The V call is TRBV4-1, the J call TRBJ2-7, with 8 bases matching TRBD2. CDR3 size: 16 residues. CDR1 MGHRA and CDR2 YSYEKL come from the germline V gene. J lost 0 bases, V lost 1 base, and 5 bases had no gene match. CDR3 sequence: CASSQASGTSSYEQYF. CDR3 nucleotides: TGCGCCAGCAGCCAAGCCTCCGGGACTAGCTCCTACGAGCAGTACTTC.

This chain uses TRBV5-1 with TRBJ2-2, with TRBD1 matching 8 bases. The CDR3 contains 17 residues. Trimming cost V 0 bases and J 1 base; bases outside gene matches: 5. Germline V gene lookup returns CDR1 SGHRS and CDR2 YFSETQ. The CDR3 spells CASSLGSGQVNTGELFF. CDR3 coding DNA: TGCGCCAGCAGCTTGGGCTCGGGACAGGTGAACACCGGGGAGCTGTTTTTT.

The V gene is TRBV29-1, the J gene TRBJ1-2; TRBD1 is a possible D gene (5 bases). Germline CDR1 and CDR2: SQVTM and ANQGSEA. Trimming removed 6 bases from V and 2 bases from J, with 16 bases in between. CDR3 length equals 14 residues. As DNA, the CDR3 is TGCAGCGTCATTGGGGCAAGTAGGAACTATGGCTACACCTTC. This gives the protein CSVIGASRNYGYTF.

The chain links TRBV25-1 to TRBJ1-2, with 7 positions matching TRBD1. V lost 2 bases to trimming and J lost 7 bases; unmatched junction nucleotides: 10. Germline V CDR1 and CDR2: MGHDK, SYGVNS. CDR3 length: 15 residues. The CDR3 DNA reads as TGTGCCAGCAGTGAAAAGGACAGGCCCCTTAGTGGCTACACCTTC. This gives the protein CASSEKDRPLSGYTF.

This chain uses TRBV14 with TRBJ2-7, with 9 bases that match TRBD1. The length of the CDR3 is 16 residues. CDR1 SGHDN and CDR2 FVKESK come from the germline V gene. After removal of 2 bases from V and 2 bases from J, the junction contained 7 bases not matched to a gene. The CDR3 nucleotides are TGTGCCAGCAGCCAACCGGGACAGGGTGCAGCCTACGAGCAGTACTTC. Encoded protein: CASSQPGQGAAYEQYF.

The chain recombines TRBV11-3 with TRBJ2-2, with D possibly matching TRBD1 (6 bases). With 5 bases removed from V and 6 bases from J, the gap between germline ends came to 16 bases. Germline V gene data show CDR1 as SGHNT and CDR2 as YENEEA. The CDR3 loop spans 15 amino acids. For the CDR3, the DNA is TGTGCCAGCAGCCGTATTCAGGACAGAGCCGGGGAGCTGTTTTTT. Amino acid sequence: CASSRIQDRAGELFF.